The 3 T cell receptor beta chains reported below all come from one sample, sequenced in a study of human T cells and chemical hapten exposure. TCRdb fed the RACE reads into MiXCR, producing one record per CDR3 protein. Among about 110,000 distinct CDR3 sequences, roughly 9% were seen once, and the ten largest hold 3% to 4%. The time point here: patch test 2, 6 weeks after DPC sensitization. The treatment is: therapeutic diphenylcyclopropenone sensitization with weekly scalp DPC. This sample comprised whole blood, obtained in connection with sensitization to the hapten diphenylcyclopropenone (DPC). Receptors originate from a woman between 40 and 50 years old with alopecia areata. Some clones in this sample may be carry-over from other donors' samples.

The chain couples TRBV6-2 or TRBV6-3 to TRBJ1-6; the D is unclear. There are 11 residues in the CDR3. CDR1 is MNHEY, CDR2 SVGEGT, per germline. V lost 2 bases and J lost 15, with 8 bases in between. The CDR3 nucleotides are TGTGCCAGCAGTTACCCCGCCGTCCTCCACTTT. Translation: CASSYPAVLHF.

The J gene is TRBJ2-7, the V gene TRBV11-3; 16 bases are a match to TRBD2. J was trimmed by 6 bases and V by 5 bases; bases with no gene match: 7. Germline lookup yields CDR1 SGHNT and CDR2 YENEEA. This CDR3 spans 16 amino acids. Here the CDR3 DNA reads TGTGCCAGCAGCCCCGGGACTAGCGGGGGGGCCAGCGAGCAGTACTTC. The encoded protein is CASSPGTSGGASEQYF.

This chain joins TRBV5-1 and TRBJ2-7; 7 bases line up with TRBD2. The length of the CDR3 is 19 residues. Trimming took 1 base from V and 5 from J; bases not matched to a gene: 21. Germline CDR1 is SGHRS and CDR2 is YFSETQ. The DNA for the CDR3 is TGCGCCAGCAGCTTGCAGCCCTTGACTAGCCCATTGACGGTCCACGAGCAGTACTTC. It specifies CASSLQPLTSPLTVHEQYF.